A single sample is the source of the 28 T cell receptor beta chains below, sequenced in a study of CD8 T cells in ankylosing spondylitis. MiXCR was run by TCRdb on the 5' RACE reads, yielding one entry per CDR3 protein. Of around 300,000 distinct CDR3 sequences listed, about 15% are singletons. The sample taken for sequencing was blood, either unsorted or a sorted T cell fraction (not recorded which). The source of these receptors is a male donor with ankylosing spondylitis or in good health (not recorded which).

V is TRBV5-1 and J is TRBJ1-2; D gene uncertain. Germline CDR1 is SGHRS and CDR2 is YFSETQ. The CDR3 covers 13 residues. Between the trimmed V and J ends, which lost 4 bases and 1 base, there was a span of 8 bases. CDR3 residues: CASSPDDNYGYTF. CDR3 DNA sequence: TGCGCCAGCAGCCCGGACGATAACTATGGCTACACCTTC.

The chain has TRBV29-1 and TRBJ2-2, with D maybe TRBD1 (6 bases). Germline CDR1 SQVTM, CDR2 ANQGSEA. V was shortened by 6 bases and J by 6 bases, with 20 bases between the two germline ends. CDR3 length: 15 residues. CDR3: CSVGGPSGDAGELFF. Written as DNA, the CDR3 is TGCAGCGTAGGGGGTCCCTCCGGGGACGCCGGGGAGCTGTTTTTT.

This clonotype has only a few counts. The chain couples TRBV5-1 to TRBJ2-6, with a possible D match to TRBD1 (6 bases). The CDR3 consists of 19 residues. The V end lost 3 bases, the J end lost 1 base, and 20 bases lay between the germline ends. CDR1 and CDR2 from the germline V gene are SGHRS and YFSETQ. The CDR3 bases are TGCGCCAGCAGCTCATCAACCGGCAGGGGAGTTTCTGGGGCCAACGTCCTGACTTTC. Its translation: CASSSSTGRGVSGANVLTF.

The V call is TRBV6-1, the J call TRBJ2-2; 7 bases agree with TRBD2. This CDR3 comprises 15 residues. V was pared by 5 bases and J by 4 bases, with 7 bases of the junction left unmatched. Germline values: CDR1 MNHNS, CDR2 SASEGT. The chain's CDR3 is CASSPVAGPTGELFF. CDR3 DNA sequence: TGTGCCAGCAGTCCAGTAGCGGGCCCCACCGGGGAGCTGTTTTTT.

This clonotype came up many times. V usage is TRBV6-2 or TRBV6-3 and J usage is TRBJ2-1; no reliable D call. The CDR3 has 11 amino acids. The V end was cut by 6 bases, the J end by 7 bases, with 7 bases between. CDR1 is MNHEY and CDR2 is SVGEGT in the germline V gene. The DNA for the CDR3 is TGTGCCAGCAGAATTTTGAATGAGCAGTTCTTC. Residues: CASRILNEQFF.

V is TRBV2 and J is TRBJ2-7; D may be TRBD2 (5 bases). V was pared by 6 bases and J by 3 bases, with 15 bases between. The CDR3 covers 14 residues. The germline CDR1 and CDR2 sequences are SNHLY and FYNNEI. CDR3 region: CASSPPSGFYEQYF. The CDR3 DNA reads TGTGCCAGCAGCCCTCCTTCGGGATTCTACGAGCAGTACTTC.

The gene calls are TRBV12-3 or TRBV12-4 and TRBJ2-2; 11 nucleotides line up with TRBD2. Trimming cost V 5 bases and J 4 bases; bases outside gene matches: 9. This CDR3 is built from 17 residues. CDR3 sequence reads: CASSPPIAGGITGELFF. The CDR3 DNA sequence: TGTGCCAGCAGTCCGCCGATAGCGGGAGGGATCACCGGGGAGCTGTTTTTT.

This clonotype was counted only a few times. The V call is TRBV12-3 or TRBV12-4, the J call TRBJ1-3, with D uncertain. The ends were cut back, 11 bases at V and 3 bases at J, with 14 bases in the middle. This CDR3 contains 13 residues. CDR3 loop: CARPATNGNTIYF. The CDR3 coding sequence is TGTGCCCGCCCGGCGACCAATGGAAACACCATATATTTT.

The chain recombines TRBV7-9 with TRBJ2-5; D may match TRBD1 or TRBD2 (5 bases each). The CDR3 sequence is 13 residues long. V lost 0 bases to trimming and J lost 5 bases, with 7 bases between them. Germline values: CDR1 SEHNR, CDR2 FQNEAQ (reference sequence). CDR3 nucleotides: TGTGCCAGCAGCTTAGCCGGGACGGAGACCCAGTACTTC. As protein: CASSLAGTETQYF.

This clonotype was seen at least ten times. The chain links TRBV11-2 to TRBJ2-7, with 7 bases identical to TRBD1. Germline-derived CDR1 and CDR2 are SGHAT and FQNNGV. Trimming cost V 3 bases and J 0 bases; bases outside gene matches: 2. This CDR3 spans 14 amino acids. The CDR3 bases are TGTGCCAGCAGCTTGGACAGGAGCTCCTACGAGCAGTACTTC. Amino acid sequence: CASSLDRSSYEQYF. The whole variable domain, remainder taken from reference TRBV11-2 and TRBJ2-7, is EAGVAQSPRYKIIEKRQSVAFWCNPISGHATLYWYQQILGQGPKLLIQFQNNGVVDDSQLPKDRFSAERLKGVDSTLKIQPAKLEDSAVYLCASSLDRSSYEQYFGPGTRLTVT.

The chain has TRBV6-1 and TRBJ1-1, with TRBD1 matching over 8 bases. Germline V gene sequence: CDR1 MNHNS, CDR2 SASEGT. The ends lost 3 bases at V and 6 bases at J; junction bases unmatched: 6. The CDR3 runs to 14 residues. The CDR3 spells CASSDRGLGAEAFF. The CDR3 coding sequence is TGTGCCAGCAGTGACAGGGGGCTGGGGGCTGAAGCTTTCTTT.

V gene TRBV3-1 combines with J gene TRBJ2-2; 8 bases are shared with TRBD2. V lost 6 bases, J lost 4 bases, and 7 bases stayed unmatched. Germline V gives CDR1 LGHDT, CDR2 YNNKEL (reference sequence). The CDR3 extends over 15 amino acids. The CDR3 DNA sequence: TGTGCCAGCAGGGAGGCGGGAGGAAGCACCGGGGAGCTGTTTTTT. Its protein is CASREAGGSTGELFF.

This clonotype showed up just a few times. The gene calls are TRBV6-2 or TRBV6-3 and TRBJ2-2; 8 positions match TRBD1. This CDR3 is built from 15 residues. CDR1 is MNHEY and CDR2 is SVGEGT in the germline V gene. V trimming: 6 bases; J trimming: 5 bases; junction bases outside the gene matches: 8. The CDR3 spells CASRPADRGTGELFF. CDR3 nucleotides: TGTGCCAGCAGACCTGCCGACAGGGGAACCGGGGAGCTGTTTTTT.

This chain links TRBV2 with TRBJ1-2, with D possibly matching TRBD1 (6 bases). This CDR3 is 15 amino acids long. V was clipped by 7 bases and J by 3 bases, with 18 bases between them. The germline gives CDR1 SNHLY, CDR2 FYNNEI. The CDR3 spells CASKSEGGNDYGYTF. The CDR3 DNA is TGTGCCAGCAAGTCTGAAGGGGGGAATGACTATGGCTACACCTTC.

This clonotype has just a few counts. The gene calls are TRBV6-6 and TRBJ1-5; D is possibly TRBD1 (5 bases). There are 12 residues in the CDR3. Germline-derived CDR1 and CDR2 are MNHNY and SVGAGI (reference sequence). Deletions cut 11 bases from V and 5 bases from J, with 13 bases between. Here the CDR3 reads CAARGGDQPQHF. The CDR3 region has the DNA TGTGCCGCGCGCGGAGGGGATCAGCCCCAGCATTTT.

Only a few counts were recorded for this clonotype. This chain uses TRBV20-1 with TRBJ2-1, with D hard to call. Per germline, CDR1 DFQATT and CDR2 SNEGSKA (reference sequence). V lost 2 bases and J lost 6, with 8 bases in between. There are 12 residues in the CDR3. DNA of the CDR3: TGCAGTGCTAGACCGACTGGCAATGAGCAGTTCTTC. This gives the protein CSARPTGNEQFF.

This clonotype was detected once. The chain couples TRBV3-1 to TRBJ2-1, with TRBD2 as a possible D gene (5 bases). This CDR3 has 14 amino acids. The V gene lost 7 bases and the J gene lost 2 bases, with 12 bases spanning the gap. In germline, CDR1 is LGHDT, CDR2 YNNKEL (reference sequence). This chain's CDR3 is CASKDTTTYNEQFF. CDR3 in DNA: TGTGCCAGCAAAGACACGACTACCTACAATGAGCAGTTCTTC.

The table lists this clonotype with a few counts. At one boundary the junction diverges from the germline segment, which might be a read error. V usage is TRBV3-1 and J usage is TRBJ1-1; 7 bases fit TRBD1. Germline lookup yields CDR1 LGHDT and CDR2 YNNKEL (reference sequence). This CDR3 is 15 amino acids long. CDR3 amino acids: CACSQMDRRDTEAFF. The CDR3 bases are TGTGCCTGCAGCCAAATGGACAGGCGGGACACTGAAGCTTTCTTT.

CDR3 sequence (DNA): TGCAGTGCTAGCTCCCCGCCCGAGACCCAGTACTTC. Its translation is CSASSPPETQYF. The chain carries TRBV20-1 and TRBJ2-5; D gene ambiguous. The CDR3 totals 12 residues. CDR1 and CDR2 (germline): DFQATT, SNEGSKA (reference sequence). V lost 3 bases and J lost 5, with 10 bases in between.

This chain joins TRBV4-2 and TRBJ2-1, with 14 bases matching TRBD2. The CDR3 extends over 19 amino acids. V lost 0 bases and J lost 2; bases outside the gene matches: 6. Germline V gene data show CDR1 as LGHNA and CDR2 as YNFKEQ. The CDR3 coding sequence is TGTGCCAGCAGCCAAGAAACACTGGGACTAGCGGGGGCCTACAATGAGCAGTTCTTC. It specifies CASSQETLGLAGAYNEQFF.

V gene TRBV5-1 combines with J gene TRBJ1-2, with D perhaps TRBD1 (5 bases). The CDR3 is 16 amino acids. Germline V lookup: CDR1 SGHRS, CDR2 YFSETQ. V shed 6 bases and J shed 2 bases, with 20 bases lying between them. The CDR3 DNA is TGCGCCAGCACGCTCGGGGGATTTAGGGAGAACTATGGCTACACCTTC. This gives the protein CASTLGGFRENYGYTF.

The sample holds a few counts of this clonotype. The rearrangement links TRBV6-5 to TRBJ2-7; 10 bases are a match to TRBD2. The CDR3 sequence is 10 residues long. Unmatched junction bases numbered 1, after V lost 6 bases and J lost 11 bases. Germline CDR1 and CDR2: MNHEY and SVGAGI. The DNA for the CDR3 is TGTGCCAGCAGGGGGACTAGCGAGTACTTC. Amino acids: CASRGTSEYF.

This clonotype appeared a few times. The chain carries TRBV14 and TRBJ2-2; tentative D call: TRBD2 (6 bases). In germline, CDR1 is SGHDN, CDR2 FVKESK. The CDR3 covers 15 residues. Trimming cost V 6 bases and J 4 bases, with 15 bases left between them. As DNA, the CDR3 is TGTGCCAGCAGTGTGGGAGGCATACTCACCGGGGAGCTGTTTTTT. Translation: CASSVGGILTGELFF.

This clonotype was counted between two and nine times. The CDR3 is CASSLVTSGLYYGYTF. CDR3 sequence (DNA): TGTGCCAGCAGCTTAGTGACCTCTGGACTGTACTATGGCTACACCTTC. The genes are TRBV13 and TRBJ1-2; D remains unclear. Germline-derived CDR1 and CDR2 are PRHDT and FYEKMQ (reference sequence). The length of the CDR3 is 16 residues. V was pared by 1 base and J by 3 bases, with 15 bases between.

In this sample, this clonotype turned up many times. The genes are TRBV12-3 or TRBV12-4 and TRBJ2-2, with 8 bases matching TRBD2. The CDR3 loop spans 16 amino acids. V lost 2 bases to trimming and J lost 4 bases; unmatched junction nucleotides: 6. CDR3 loop: CASSLFPGGGTGELFF. CDR3 nucleotides: TGTGCCAGCAGTTTATTCCCCGGGGGGGGCACCGGGGAGCTGTTTTTT.

This CDR3 reads CASSPPGINEKLFF. The CDR3 nucleotides read TGCGCCAGCAGCCCTCCGGGCATTAATGAAAAACTGTTTTTT. The chain combines TRBV5-1 with TRBJ1-4; D gene ambiguous. The V and J ends lost 4 bases and 4 bases respectively, with 11 bases between them. Germline-derived CDR1 and CDR2 are SGHRS and YFSETQ. The CDR3 contains 14 residues.

V gene TRBV5-8 combines with J gene TRBJ2-5; possibly TRBD2 for D (5 bases). Germline CDR1 reads SGHTS; CDR2 reads YDEGEE. V was shortened by 1 base and J by 4 bases, with 11 bases between the two germline ends. The CDR3 loop spans 14 amino acids. The DNA for the CDR3 is TGTGCCAGCAGCTTGTCGGACTGGAGAGAGACCCAGTACTTC. Protein product: CASSLSDWRETQYF. The full variable domain, completed using reference TRBV5-8 and TRBJ2-5, is EAGVTQSPTHLIKTRGQQATLRCSPISGHTSVYWYQQALGLGLQFLLWYDEGEERNRGNFPPRFSGRQFPNYSSELNVNALELEDSALYLCASSLSDWRETQYFGPGTRLLVL.

This clonotype was counted a few times. The genes are TRBV20-1 and TRBJ2-5; TRBD2 might be the D (6 bases). The CDR3 contains 12 residues. Trimming took 5 bases from V and 5 from J, leaving 12 bases between them. From germline, CDR1 is DFQATT and CDR2 SNEGSKA (reference sequence). CDR3 nucleotides: TGCAGTGCTTACGACAGCGGGGAGACCCAGTACTTC. It encodes CSAYDSGETQYF.